This T cell receptor (beta chain) is from a study of T-cell reconstitution after alpha-beta-depleted transplantation in children. The TCRbeta library was prepared with unique molecular identifiers. TCRdb re-analysed the PCR reads in MiXCR, keeping a single row per CDR3 protein. The repertoire holds 530,000 or so distinct CDR3 sequences, with 20% to 30% as singletons. Sequenced material: PBMCs, taken before TCRalphabeta/CD19-depleted stem cell transplant. This clonotype was sampled from a boy under two years old with Wiskott-Aldrich syndrome, due to receive a stem cell transplant.

CDR3 sequence (DNA): TGTGCCAGCAGCTTTAATCCAGGTTTGGCCAAAAACATTCAGTACTTC. It is translated as CASSFNPGLAKNIQYF. The chain links TRBV5-5 to TRBJ2-4; D uncertain. The CDR3 runs 16 residues. Trimming took 2 bases from V and 1 from J, leaving 13 bases between them. Germline loops: CDR1 SGHKS, CDR2 YYEKEE (reference sequence).